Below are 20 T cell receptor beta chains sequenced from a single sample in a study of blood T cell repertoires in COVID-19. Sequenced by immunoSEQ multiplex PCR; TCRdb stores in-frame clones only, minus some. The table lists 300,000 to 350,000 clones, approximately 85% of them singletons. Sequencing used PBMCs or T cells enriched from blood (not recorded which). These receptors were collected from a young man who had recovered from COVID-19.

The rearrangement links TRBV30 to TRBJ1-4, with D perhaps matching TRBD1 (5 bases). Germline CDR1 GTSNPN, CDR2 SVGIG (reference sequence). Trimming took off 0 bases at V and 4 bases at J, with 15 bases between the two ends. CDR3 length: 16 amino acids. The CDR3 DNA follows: TGTGCCTGGAGTGTCAGGGTAGTACCGATTAATGAAAAACTGTTTTTT. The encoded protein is CAWSVRVVPINEKLFF.

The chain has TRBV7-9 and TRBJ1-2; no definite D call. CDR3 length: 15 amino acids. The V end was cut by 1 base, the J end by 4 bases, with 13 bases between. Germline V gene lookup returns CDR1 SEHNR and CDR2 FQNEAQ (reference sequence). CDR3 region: CASSLVGELGYGYTF. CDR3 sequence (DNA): TGTGCCAGCAGCTTAGTTGGGGAGTTGGGCTATGGCTACACCTTC.

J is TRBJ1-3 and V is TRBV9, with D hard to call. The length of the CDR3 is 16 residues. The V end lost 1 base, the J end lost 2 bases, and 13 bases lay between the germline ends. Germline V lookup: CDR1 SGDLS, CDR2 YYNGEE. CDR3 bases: TGTGCCAGCAGCGTATCGGAGGCCGGGCCTGGAAACACCATATATTTT. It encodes CASSVSEAGPGNTIYF.

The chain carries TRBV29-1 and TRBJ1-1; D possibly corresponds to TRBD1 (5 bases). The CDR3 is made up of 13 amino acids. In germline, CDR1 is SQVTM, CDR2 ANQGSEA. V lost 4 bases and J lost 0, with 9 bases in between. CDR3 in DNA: TGCAGCGTTGGTGGGGCGATGAACACTGAAGCTTTCTTT. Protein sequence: CSVGGAMNTEAFF. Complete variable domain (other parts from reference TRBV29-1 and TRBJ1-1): SAVISQKPSRDICQRGTSLTIQCQVDSQVTMMFWYRQQPGQSLTLIATANQGSEATYESGFVIDKFPISRPNLTFSTLTVSNMSPEDSSIYLCSVGGAMNTEAFFGQGTRLTVV.

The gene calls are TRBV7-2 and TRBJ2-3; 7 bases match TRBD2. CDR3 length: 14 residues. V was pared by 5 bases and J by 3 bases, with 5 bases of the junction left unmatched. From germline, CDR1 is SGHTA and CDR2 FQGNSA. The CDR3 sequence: CASSPGGRTDTQYF. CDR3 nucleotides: TGTGCCAGCAGCCCGGGAGGTAGGACAGATACGCAGTATTTT.

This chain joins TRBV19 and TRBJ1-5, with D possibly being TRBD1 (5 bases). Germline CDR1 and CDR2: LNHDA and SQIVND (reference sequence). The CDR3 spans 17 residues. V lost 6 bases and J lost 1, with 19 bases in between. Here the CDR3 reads CASSDPRGYTSNQPQHF. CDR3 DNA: TGTGCCAGTAGCGACCCTCGGGGGTATACGAGCAATCAGCCCCAGCATTTT.

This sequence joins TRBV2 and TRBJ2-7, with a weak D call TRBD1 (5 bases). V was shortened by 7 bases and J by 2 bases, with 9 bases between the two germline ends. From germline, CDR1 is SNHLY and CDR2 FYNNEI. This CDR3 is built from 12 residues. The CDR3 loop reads CASTAGTYEQYF. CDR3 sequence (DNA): TGTGCCAGCACTGCAGGGACCTACGAGCAGTACTTC.

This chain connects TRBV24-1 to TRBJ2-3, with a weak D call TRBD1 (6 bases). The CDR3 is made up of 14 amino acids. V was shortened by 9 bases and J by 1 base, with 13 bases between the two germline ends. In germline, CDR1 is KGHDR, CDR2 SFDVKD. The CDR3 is CATAQGFGTDTQYF. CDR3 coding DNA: TGTGCCACCGCGCAGGGGTTTGGCACAGATACGCAGTATTTT.

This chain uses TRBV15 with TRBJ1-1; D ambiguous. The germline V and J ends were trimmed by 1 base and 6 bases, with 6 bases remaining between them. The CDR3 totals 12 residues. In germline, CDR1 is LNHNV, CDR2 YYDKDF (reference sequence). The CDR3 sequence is CATSRGGAEAFF. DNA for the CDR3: TGTGCCACCAGCAGAGGCGGGGCTGAAGCTTTCTTT.

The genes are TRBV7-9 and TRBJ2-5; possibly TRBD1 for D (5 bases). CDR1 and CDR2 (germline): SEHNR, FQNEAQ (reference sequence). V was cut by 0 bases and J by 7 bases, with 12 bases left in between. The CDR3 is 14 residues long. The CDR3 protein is CASSLARSQGTQYF. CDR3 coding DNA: TGTGCCAGCAGCTTAGCCCGTTCCCAGGGGACCCAGTACTTC.

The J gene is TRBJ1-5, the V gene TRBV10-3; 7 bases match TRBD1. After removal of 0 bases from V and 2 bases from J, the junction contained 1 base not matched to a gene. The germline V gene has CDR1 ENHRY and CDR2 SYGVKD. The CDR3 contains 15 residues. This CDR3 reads CAISESGGGNQPQHF. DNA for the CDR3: TGTGCCATCAGTGAGTCAGGGGGCGGCAATCAGCCCCAGCATTTT.

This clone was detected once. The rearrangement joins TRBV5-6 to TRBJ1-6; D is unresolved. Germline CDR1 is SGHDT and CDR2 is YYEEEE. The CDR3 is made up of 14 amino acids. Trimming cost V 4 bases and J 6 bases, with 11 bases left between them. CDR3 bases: TGTGCCAGCAGCCCGAGGATCATTAATTCACCCCTCCACTTT. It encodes CASSPRIINSPLHF.

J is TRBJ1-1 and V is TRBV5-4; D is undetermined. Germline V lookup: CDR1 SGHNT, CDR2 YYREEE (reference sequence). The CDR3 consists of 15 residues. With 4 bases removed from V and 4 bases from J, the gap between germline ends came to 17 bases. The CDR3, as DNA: TGTGCCAGCAGCCCTATTGGGCAGGTGGGCACTGAAGCTTTCTTT. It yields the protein CASSPIGQVGTEAFF.

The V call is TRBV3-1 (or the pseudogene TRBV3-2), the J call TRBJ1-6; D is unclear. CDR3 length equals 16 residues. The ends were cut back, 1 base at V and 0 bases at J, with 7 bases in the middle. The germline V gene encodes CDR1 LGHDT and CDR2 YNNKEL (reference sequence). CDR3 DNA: TGTGCCAGCAGCCAAGGGCGGGTCTCCTATAATTCACCCCTCCACTTT. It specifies CASSQGRVSYNSPLHF.

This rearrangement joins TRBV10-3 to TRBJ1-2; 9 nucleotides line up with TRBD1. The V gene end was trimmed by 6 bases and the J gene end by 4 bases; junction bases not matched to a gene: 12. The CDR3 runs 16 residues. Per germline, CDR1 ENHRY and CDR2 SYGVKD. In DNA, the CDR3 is TGTGCCATCAGGGGAACCGGGGGACAGGGACGCTATGGCTACACCTTC. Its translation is CAIRGTGGQGRYGYTF.

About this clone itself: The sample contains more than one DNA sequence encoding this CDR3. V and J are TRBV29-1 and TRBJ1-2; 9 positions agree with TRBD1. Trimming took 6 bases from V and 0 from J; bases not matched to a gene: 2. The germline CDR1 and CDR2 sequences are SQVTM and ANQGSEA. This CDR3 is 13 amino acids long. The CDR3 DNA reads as TGCAGCGTAGGGACAGGGACTAACTATGGCTACACCTTC. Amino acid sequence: CSVGTGTNYGYTF.

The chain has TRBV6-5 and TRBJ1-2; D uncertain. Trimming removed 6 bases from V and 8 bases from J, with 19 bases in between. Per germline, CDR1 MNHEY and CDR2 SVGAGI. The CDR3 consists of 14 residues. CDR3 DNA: TGTGCCAGCAGACCCGAGGGCAGGATGGGGGGCTACACCTTC. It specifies CASRPEGRMGGYTF.

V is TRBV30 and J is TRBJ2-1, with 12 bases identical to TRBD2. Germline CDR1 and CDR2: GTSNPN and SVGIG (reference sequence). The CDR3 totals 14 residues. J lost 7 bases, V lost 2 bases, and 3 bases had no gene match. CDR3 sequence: CAWSLAGGQNEQFF. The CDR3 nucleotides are TGTGCCTGGAGTCTAGCGGGGGGGCAGAATGAGCAGTTCTTC.

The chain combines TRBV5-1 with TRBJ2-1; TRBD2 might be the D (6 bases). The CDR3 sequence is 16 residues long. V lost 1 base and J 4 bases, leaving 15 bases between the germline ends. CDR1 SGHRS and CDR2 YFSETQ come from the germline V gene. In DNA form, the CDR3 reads TGCGCCAGCAGCTTGATGGGCGGGGCGGTATACAATGAGCAGTTCTTC. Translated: CASSLMGGAVYNEQFF.

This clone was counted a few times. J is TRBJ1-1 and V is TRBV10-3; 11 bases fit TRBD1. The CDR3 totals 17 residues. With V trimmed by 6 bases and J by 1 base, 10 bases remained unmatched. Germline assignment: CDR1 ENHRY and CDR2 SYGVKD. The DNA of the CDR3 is TGTGCCATCAGAAACCGGACAGGGGGCAAGGGGAACACTGAAGCTTTCTTT. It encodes CAIRNRTGGKGNTEAFF.